The 23 T cell receptor beta chains reported below all come from one sample, sequenced in a study of patients and donors after allogeneic stem cell transplantation. Each CDR3 protein is one row after TCRdb ran MiXCR on the RT-PCR reads. The sample lists roughly 140,000 distinct CDR3 sequences; 30% to 45% were seen once. Sequencing was carried out using blood, either unsorted or a sorted T cell fraction (not recorded which). Receptors originate from a human donor who was either an allogeneic HSCT recipient or a stem cell or donor lymphocyte infusion donor (not recorded which). It is not recorded whose cells these are; they may come from a transplant donor.

This clonotype came up once. The chain carries TRBV4-3 and TRBJ1-5; maybe TRBD1 (5 bases). The length of the CDR3 is 15 residues. Germline lookup yields CDR1 LGHNA and CDR2 YSLEER. The V gene lost 0 bases and the J gene lost 7 bases, with 13 bases spanning the gap. CDR3 in DNA: TGCGCCAGCAGCCAAGATCTGAATGGGGGGCAGCCCCAGCATTTT. Translating gives CASSQDLNGGQPQHF.

The chain has TRBV7-9 and TRBJ2-1; 12 bases fit TRBD2. CDR1 and CDR2 from the germline V gene are SEHNR and FQNEAQ (reference sequence). Trimming took 5 bases from V and 0 from J; bases not matched to a gene: 5. The CDR3 spans 17 residues. The CDR3 is CASSGLAGKSSYNEQFF. The CDR3 DNA follows: TGTGCCAGCAGCGGACTAGCGGGAAAGAGCTCCTACAATGAGCAGTTCTTC.

This clonotype was counted a few times. The CDR3 spells CSAKGPSGNTIYF. The CDR3 nucleotides are TGCAGTGCCAAGGGCCCCTCTGGAAACACCATATATTTT. The chain joins TRBV20-1 to TRBJ1-3; D is uncertain. Trimming left V 6 bases short and J 0 bases short, with 9 bases between. CDR3 length equals 13 residues. Germline V gene lookup returns CDR1 DFQATT and CDR2 SNEGSKA (reference sequence).

This chain joins TRBV18 and TRBJ2-3; TRBD1 is a possible D gene (6 bases). V lost 4 bases to trimming and J lost 2 bases, with 10 bases between them. Germline V gives CDR1 KGHSH, CDR2 LQKENI. The CDR3 sequence is 14 residues long. This chain's CDR3 is CASSQTGVTDTQYF. The CDR3 DNA is TGTGCCAGCTCACAGACAGGTGTCACAGATACGCAGTATTTT.

This chain joins TRBV28 and TRBJ1-6; 8 bases agree with TRBD1. The CDR3 has 15 residues. The germline V gene encodes CDR1 MDHEN and CDR2 SYDVKM. J was trimmed by 5 bases and V by 5 bases; bases with no gene match: 5. CDR3 nucleotide sequence: TGTGCCAGCAGTCCCTGGACAGGGAATAATTCACCCCTCCACTTT. The encoded protein is CASSPWTGNNSPLHF.

The genes are TRBV30 and TRBJ2-3, with no clear D. V lost 7 bases and J lost 6, with 11 bases in between. The CDR3 contains 11 residues. The V gene's germline CDR1 is GTSNPN and CDR2 SVGIG (reference sequence). CDR3: CASLRRDTQYF. In DNA form, the CDR3 reads TGTGCCTCCTTGAGACGGGATACGCAGTATTTT.

V and J are TRBV12-3 or TRBV12-4 and TRBJ1-5; D may be TRBD1 (5 bases). The CDR3 runs to 16 residues. V lost 5 bases and J 0 bases, leaving 14 bases between the germline ends. The chain's CDR3 is CASSPGTDYSNQPQHF. The CDR3 bases are TGTGCCAGCAGTCCCGGGACCGACTATAGCAATCAGCCCCAGCATTTT.

The chain recombines TRBV4-2 with TRBJ2-5; maybe TRBD2 (6 bases). V lost 0 bases to trimming and J lost 4 bases, with 15 bases between them. CDR3 size: 16 residues. Germline assignment: CDR1 LGHNA and CDR2 YNFKEQ. Here the CDR3 DNA reads TGTGCCAGCAGCCAAGATCCCCAGGAGGGGATAGAGACCCAGTACTTC. It specifies CASSQDPQEGIETQYF.

The rearrangement uses TRBV7-8 and TRBJ2-3; TRBD2 aligns across 13 bases. Trimming removed 5 bases from V and 3 bases from J; junction bases left unmatched: 8. Germline lookup yields CDR1 SGHVS and CDR2 FQNEAQ. There are 17 residues in the CDR3. Here the CDR3 DNA reads TGTGCCAGCAGCCCGGGGACTAGCGGGGTGATAACAGATACGCAGTATTTT. This codes for CASSPGTSGVITDTQYF.

The V call is TRBV7-2, the J call TRBJ1-5; tentative D call: TRBD1 (5 bases). CDR1 and CDR2 from the germline V gene are SGHTA and FQGNSA. The CDR3 contains 15 residues. The V gene lost 5 bases and the J gene lost 5 bases, with 16 bases spanning the gap. The CDR3 is CASSPLGGVDQPQHF. CDR3 coding DNA: TGTGCCAGCAGCCCCCTGGGAGGGGTGGATCAGCCCCAGCATTTT.

The chain combines TRBV12-3 or TRBV12-4 with TRBJ2-2; D is unresolved. This CDR3 has 14 amino acids. V was shortened by 7 bases and J by 2 bases, with 11 bases between the two germline ends. CDR3: CASKGWVNTGELFF. The CDR3 nucleotides are TGTGCCAGCAAGGGCTGGGTTAACACCGGGGAGCTGTTTTTT.

This clonotype showed up many times. This chain uses TRBV27 with TRBJ1-2; D remains ambiguous. This CDR3 region has 12 residues. Trimming removed 1 base from V and 8 bases from J, with 8 bases in between. Looked up from germline, CDR1 is MNHEY and CDR2 is SMNVEV (reference sequence). The CDR3: CASSLFGNGYTF. In nucleotides, the CDR3 is TGTGCCAGCAGTTTATTTGGCAACGGCTACACCTTC.

This clonotype came up once. The V gene is TRBV12-3 or TRBV12-4, the J gene TRBJ2-5; possibly TRBD1 or TRBD2 for D (5 bases each). V gave up 6 bases and J gave up 2 bases, with 19 bases separating them. CDR3 size: 16 residues. CDR3 in amino acids: CASRLLGDPTQETQYF. CDR3 nucleotide sequence: TGTGCCAGCAGACTCCTAGGGGACCCTACTCAAGAGACCCAGTACTTC.

The V call is TRBV4-3, the J call TRBJ2-3, with D hard to call. The germline V gene encodes CDR1 LGHNA and CDR2 YSLEER. The length of the CDR3 is 14 residues. V shed 1 base and J shed 6 bases, with 11 bases lying between them. For the CDR3, the DNA is TGCGCCAGCAGCCAAGTCAAAGTTTCCGATACGCAGTATTTT. This sequence encodes CASSQVKVSDTQYF.

This clonotype has a handful of counts. The chain links TRBV7-3 to TRBJ2-3; weak D call: TRBD2 (6 bases). V lost 2 bases and J 0 bases, leaving 9 bases between the germline ends. The length of the CDR3 is 15 residues. CDR1 is SGHTA, CDR2 FQGTGA, per germline. DNA for the CDR3: TGTGCCAGCAGCTTAGGGGACTTTAGCACAGATACGCAGTATTTT. Amino acid sequence: CASSLGDFSTDTQYF.

This clonotype was recorded at least ten times. This chain connects TRBV5-1 to TRBJ1-2; 7 bases are shared with TRBD1. Germline V lookup: CDR1 SGHRS, CDR2 YFSETQ. This CDR3 has 14 residues. V shed 8 bases and J 4 bases; nucleotides not matched to a gene: 11. CDR3 region: CASKPGQILYGYTF. The CDR3 nucleotides read TGCGCCAGTAAACCGGGACAGATTCTCTATGGCTACACCTTC.

This sequence joins TRBV28 and TRBJ2-7; D is ambiguous. CDR3 length equals 11 residues. The germline gives CDR1 MDHEN, CDR2 SYDVKM. The V and J ends lost 4 bases and 6 bases respectively, with 7 bases between them. The DNA of the CDR3 is TGTGCCAGCAGTTCCTTTGGCGAGCAGTACGTC. Amino acid sequence: CASSSFGEQYV.

This clonotype was found a few times. The rearrangement links TRBV20-1 to TRBJ1-1; tentative D call: TRBD1 (5 bases). There are 11 residues in the CDR3. Trimming took off 6 bases at V and 3 bases at J, with 8 bases between the two ends. Germline CDR1 and CDR2: DFQATT and SNEGSKA (reference sequence). The CDR3 region has the DNA TGCAGTGCCCTGGGGCACACTGAAGCTTTCTTT. It specifies CSALGHTEAFF.

Points on this clonotype: Lacking the conserved final phenylalanine or tryptophan, this CDR3 likely reflects a read error. J is TRBJ1-1 and V is TRBV12-3 or TRBV12-4; a possible D gene is TRBD1 (5 bases). The CDR3 loop spans 16 amino acids. V dropped 3 bases and J dropped 1 base, with 15 bases sitting between them. Here the CDR3 reads CASSFPEGRENTEAFL. In DNA form, the CDR3 reads TGTGCCAGCAGTTTCCCAGAGGGGAGGGAGAACACTGAAGCTTTCTTG.

This clonotype was detected only a few times. The chain employs TRBV27 and TRBJ1-1; 7 bases match TRBD1. Per the germline V gene, CDR1 is MNHEY and CDR2 is SMNVEV (reference sequence). The V gene end was trimmed by 6 bases and the J gene end by 0 bases; junction bases not matched to a gene: 10. This CDR3 has 16 amino acids. The CDR3 region is CASSGITGVMNTEAFF. The DNA of the CDR3 is TGTGCCAGCAGCGGCATCACAGGGGTGATGAACACTGAAGCTTTCTTT.

The gene calls are TRBV5-6 and TRBJ1-5; D call uncertain. There are 15 residues in the CDR3. The V gene's germline CDR1 is SGHDT and CDR2 YYEEEE. The V end was cut by 1 base, the J end by 1 base, with 9 bases between. CDR3 nucleotides: TGTGCCAGCAGCTTGCGAGCTTTCAGCAATCAGCCCCAGCATTTT. Its translation is CASSLRAFSNQPQHF.

The rearrangement joins TRBV6-6 to TRBJ1-2, with 7 bases that match TRBD1. V shed 8 bases, J shed 5 bases, and the junction held 14 bases outside the gene matches. This CDR3 is built from 15 residues. Looked up from germline, CDR1 is MNHNY and CDR2 is SVGAGI (reference sequence). The CDR3: CASYNVEGALYGYTF. The CDR3 DNA reads TGTGCCAGCTATAACGTGGAGGGGGCTTTGTATGGCTACACCTTC.

The chain links TRBV6-5 to TRBJ1-2; 7 bases are a match to TRBD1. Trimming at V came to 2 bases and at J to 7 bases, leaving 4 bases not matched to a gene. The CDR3 runs to 13 residues. Germline assignment: CDR1 MNHEY and CDR2 SVGAGI. The CDR3: CASSYHRGSGYTF. The CDR3 nucleotides are TGTGCCAGCAGTTACCACAGGGGCTCTGGCTACACCTTC.